The T cell receptor (beta chain) under discussion was sequenced for a study of Ad26.COV2.S vaccination and SARS-CoV-2 variants. V was clipped by 7 bases and J by 1 base; unmatched bases: 4. The CDR3 has 15 residues. Germline loops: CDR1 MDHEN, CDR2 SYDVKM. Broader study findings: Vaccine recipients posted higher spike-specific TCR breadth than their placebo counterparts. Reported findings describe substantial breadth in spike-specific CD8+ and CD4+ T cell responses following vaccination. TCR breadth and depth analyses may have underestimated total T cell responses. With respect to non-spike TCR breadth, vaccine and placebo recipients were similar.

Of note for this clone: What it binds is not known.

Only in-frame clones appear in the TCRdb table, and some are missing; sequencing was by immunoSEQ multiplex PCR. The table lists fewer than 150,000 clones, about nine tenths of them singletons. The sample here was peripheral blood, taken after recovery from COVID-19. This TCR was recovered from a human donor who had recovered from COVID-19. This rearrangement joins TRBV28 to TRBJ2-5, with TRBD1 matching over 12 bases. CDR3 sequence: CASKGDRGPQETQYF. CDR3 nucleotides: TGTGCCAGCAAGGGGGACAGGGGGCCCCAAGAGACCCAGTACTTC.